These T cell receptor beta chains were read from a single sample in a study of T-cell reconstitution after alpha-beta-depleted transplantation in children. One entry per CDR3 protein, called by TCRdb with MiXCR from the PCR reads. The table includes around 960,000 distinct CDR3 sequences, about 31% detected once. The sequences come from PBMCs, mostly from graft donor cells, collected 360 days after TCRalphabeta/CD19-depleted stem cell transplant. The receptors were gathered from a boy under two years old who had a stem cell transplant for SCID, so the T cells may come from the graft donor. CDR3s include the opening cysteine and the closing phenylalanine or tryptophan. A D gene is named only where the DNA matches it firmly. Clone size is given for some rows only: seen once, a few or many times, or a class if the clone is expanded.

>.|.|TRBJ1-2|TRBV20-1
TGCAGTGCTAGAACGGTGTGGTATGGCTACACCTTC
CSARTVWYGYTF
>.|TRBD2|TRBJ2-7|TRBV4-1
TGCGCCAGCAGCCAAGATGGGACTAGGCGAACCTACGAGCAGTACTTC
CASSQDGTRRTYEQYF
>few|.|TRBJ1-5|TRBV20-1
TGCAGTGCTGCCTCTTTGGACAGCTATAGCAATCAGCCCCAGCATTTT
CSAASLDSYSNQPQHF
>.|TRBD2|TRBJ2-1|TRBV4-2
TGTGCCAGCAGCCCCCTCGGACTAGCGGACCGATCCTACAATGAGCAGTTCTTC
CASSPLGLADRSYNEQFF
>once|TRBD1|TRBJ1-6|TRBV5-1
TGCGCCAGCAGCTTATCCGGGACAGGGGGTCTTTCACCCCTCCACTTT
CASSLSGTGGLSPLHF
>.|.|TRBJ2-5|TRBV20-1
TGCAGTGCTAGTTGGGAGACCCAGTACTTC
CSASWETQYF
>few|.|TRBJ2-4|TRBV29-1
TGCAGCGTTGCGCTAGCCAAAAACATTCAGTACTTC
CSVALAKNIQYF
>few|.|TRBJ1-6|TRBV10-3
TGTGCCATCAGTGACGACAGCCCTTATAATTCACCCCTCCACTTT
CAISDDSPYNSPLHF
>once|.|TRBJ1-1|TRBV12-3/TRBV12-4
TGTGCCAGCAGTCCCTCAGGGAGCAAGAACACTGAAGCTTTCTTT
CASSPSGSKNTEAFF
>few|TRBD1|TRBJ2-3|TRBV7-8
TGTGCCAGCAGCTTACCTGTGCAGGGGGCATCAGATACGCAGTATTTT
CASSLPVQGASDTQYF
>.|.|TRBJ2-2|TRBV24-1
TGTGCCACCAGGGGGGACGTTCCGGGGGAGCTGTTTTTT
CATRGDVPGELFF
>.|.|TRBJ2-7|TRBV6-1
TGTGCCAGCAGTCGCACCTCAGGCGAAGCCTACGAGCAGTACTTC
CASSRTSGEAYEQYF
>.|.|TRBJ2-1|TRBV24-1
TGTGCCACCAGTGATCCCGACTGGGCGGGCGGTGAGCAGTTCTTC
CATSDPDWAGGEQFF
>.|.|TRBJ2-6|TRBV6-1
TGTGCCAGCAGTGACAAGCGGTCTGGGGCCAACGTCCTGACTTTC
CASSDKRSGANVLTF